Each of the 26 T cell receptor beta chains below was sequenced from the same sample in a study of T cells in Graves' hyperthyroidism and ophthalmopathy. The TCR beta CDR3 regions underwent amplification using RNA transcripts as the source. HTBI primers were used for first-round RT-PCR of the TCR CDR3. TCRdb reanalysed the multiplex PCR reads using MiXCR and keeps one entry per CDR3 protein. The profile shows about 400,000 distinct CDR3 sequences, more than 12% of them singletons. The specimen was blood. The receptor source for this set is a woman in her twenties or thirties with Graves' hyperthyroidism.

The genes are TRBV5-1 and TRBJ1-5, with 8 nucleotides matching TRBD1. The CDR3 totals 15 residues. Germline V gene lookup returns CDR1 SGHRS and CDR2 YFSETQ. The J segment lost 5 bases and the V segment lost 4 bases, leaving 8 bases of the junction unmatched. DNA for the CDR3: TGCGCCAGCAGCGAAGGGACAGGTCGCCATCAGCCCCAGCATTTT. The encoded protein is CASSEGTGRHQPQHF.

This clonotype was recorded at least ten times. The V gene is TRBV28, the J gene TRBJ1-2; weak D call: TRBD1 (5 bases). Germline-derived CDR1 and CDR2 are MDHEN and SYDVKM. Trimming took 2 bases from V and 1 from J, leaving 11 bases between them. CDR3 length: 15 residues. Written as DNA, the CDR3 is TGTGCCAGCAGTTTAGTAGGAAGGGGTAACTATGGCTACACCTTC. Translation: CASSLVGRGNYGYTF.

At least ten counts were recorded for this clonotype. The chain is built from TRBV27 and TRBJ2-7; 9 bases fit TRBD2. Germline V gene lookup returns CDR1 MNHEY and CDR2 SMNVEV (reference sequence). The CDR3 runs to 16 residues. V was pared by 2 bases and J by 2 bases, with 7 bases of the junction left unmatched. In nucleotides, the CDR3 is TGTGCCAGCAGTTTAAAGGGGGGACTAGCCCCCTACGAGCAGTACTTC. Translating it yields CASSLKGGLAPYEQYF.

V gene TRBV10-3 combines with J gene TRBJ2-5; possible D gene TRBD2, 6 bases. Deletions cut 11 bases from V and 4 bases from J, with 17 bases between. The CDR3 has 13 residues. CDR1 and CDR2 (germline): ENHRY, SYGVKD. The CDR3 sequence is CAAVGGPGETQYF. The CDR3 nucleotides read TGTGCCGCCGTAGGAGGGCCAGGAGAGACCCAGTACTTC.

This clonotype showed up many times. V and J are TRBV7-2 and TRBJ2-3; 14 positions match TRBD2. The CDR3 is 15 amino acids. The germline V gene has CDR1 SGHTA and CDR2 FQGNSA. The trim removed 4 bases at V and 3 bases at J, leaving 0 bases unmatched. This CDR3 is CASSWTSGRTDTQYF. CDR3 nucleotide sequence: TGTGCCAGCAGCTGGACTAGCGGGAGGACAGATACGCAGTATTTT.

CDR3 coding DNA: TGTGCCAGCTCACCAGGACAGGCGGGGCAGAATGAAAAACTGTTTTTT. It codes for CASSPGQAGQNEKLFF. The J gene is TRBJ1-4, the V gene TRBV18; the match to TRBD1 covers 7 bases. J lost 5 bases, V lost 2 bases, and 8 bases had no gene match. This CDR3 is built from 16 residues. The germline V gene has CDR1 KGHSH and CDR2 LQKENI.

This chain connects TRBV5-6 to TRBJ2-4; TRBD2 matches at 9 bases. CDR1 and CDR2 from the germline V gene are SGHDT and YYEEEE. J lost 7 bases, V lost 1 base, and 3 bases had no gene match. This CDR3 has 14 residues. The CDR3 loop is CASSLRAGGNIQYF. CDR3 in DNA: TGTGCCAGCAGCTTGCGAGCGGGAGGCAACATTCAGTACTTC.

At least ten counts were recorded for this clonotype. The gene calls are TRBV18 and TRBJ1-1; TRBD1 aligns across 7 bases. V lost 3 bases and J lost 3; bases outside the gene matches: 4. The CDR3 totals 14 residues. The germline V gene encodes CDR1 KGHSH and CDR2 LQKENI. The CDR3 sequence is CASSPDRVDTEAFF. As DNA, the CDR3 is TGTGCCAGCTCACCCGACAGGGTTGACACTGAAGCTTTCTTT.

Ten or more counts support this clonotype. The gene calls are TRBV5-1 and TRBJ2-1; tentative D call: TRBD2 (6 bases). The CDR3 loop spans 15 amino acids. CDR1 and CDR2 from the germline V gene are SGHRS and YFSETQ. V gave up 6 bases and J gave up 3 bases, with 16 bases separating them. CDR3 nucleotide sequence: TGCGCCAGCACAAGAGATAGCGGCTACTACAATGAGCAGTTCTTC. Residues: CASTRDSGYYNEQFF.

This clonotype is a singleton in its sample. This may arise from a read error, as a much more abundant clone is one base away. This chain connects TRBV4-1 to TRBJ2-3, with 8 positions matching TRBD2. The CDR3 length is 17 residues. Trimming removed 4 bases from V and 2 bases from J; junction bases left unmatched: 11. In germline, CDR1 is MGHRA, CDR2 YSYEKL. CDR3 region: CASSRAPSGHFTDTQYF. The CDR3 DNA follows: TGCGCCAGCAGCCGCGCGCCTAGCGGGCATTTCACAGATACGCAGTATTTT.

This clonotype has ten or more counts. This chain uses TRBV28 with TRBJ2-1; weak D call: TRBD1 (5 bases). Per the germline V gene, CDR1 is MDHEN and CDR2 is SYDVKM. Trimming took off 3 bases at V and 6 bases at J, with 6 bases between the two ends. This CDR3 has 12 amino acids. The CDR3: CASSFQGNEQFF. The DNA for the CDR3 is TGTGCCAGCAGTTTCCAGGGCAATGAGCAGTTCTTC.

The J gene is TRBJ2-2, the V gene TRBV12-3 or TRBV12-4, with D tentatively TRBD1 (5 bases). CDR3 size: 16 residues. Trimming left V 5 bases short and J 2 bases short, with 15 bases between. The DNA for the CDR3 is TGTGCCAGCAGTCCAGGGTCCAGTAAAAACACCGGGGAGCTGTTTTTT. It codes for CASSPGSSKNTGELFF.

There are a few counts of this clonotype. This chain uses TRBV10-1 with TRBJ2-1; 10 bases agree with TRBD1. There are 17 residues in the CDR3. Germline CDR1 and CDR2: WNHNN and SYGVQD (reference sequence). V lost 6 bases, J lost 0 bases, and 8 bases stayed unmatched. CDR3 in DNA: TGCGCCAGCAGCAACCGGGACAGGGGAGGCTCCTACAATGAGCAGTTCTTC. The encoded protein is CASSNRDRGGSYNEQFF.

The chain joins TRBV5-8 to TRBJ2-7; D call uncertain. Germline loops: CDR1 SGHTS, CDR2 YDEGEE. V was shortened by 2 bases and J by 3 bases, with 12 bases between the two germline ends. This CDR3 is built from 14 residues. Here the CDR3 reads CASSLATALYEQYF. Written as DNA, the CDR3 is TGTGCCAGCAGCTTAGCCACAGCTCTCTACGAGCAGTACTTC.

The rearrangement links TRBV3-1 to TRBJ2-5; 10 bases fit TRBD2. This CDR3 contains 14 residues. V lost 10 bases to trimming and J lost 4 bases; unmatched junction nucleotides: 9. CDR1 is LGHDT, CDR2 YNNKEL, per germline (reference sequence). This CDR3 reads CAISTSGKRETQYF. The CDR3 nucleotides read TGTGCCATAAGCACTAGCGGGAAACGAGAGACCCAGTACTTC.

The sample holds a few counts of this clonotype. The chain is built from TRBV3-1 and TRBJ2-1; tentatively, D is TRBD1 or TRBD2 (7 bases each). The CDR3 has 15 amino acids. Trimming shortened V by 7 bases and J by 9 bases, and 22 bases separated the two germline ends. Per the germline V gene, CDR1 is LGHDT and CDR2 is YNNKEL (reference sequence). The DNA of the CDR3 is TGTGCCAGCACTAAAGGGGGCGGGAGCATCGGTGAGCAGTTCTTC. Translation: CASTKGGGSIGEQFF.

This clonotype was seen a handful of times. The DNA for the CDR3 is TGTGCCAGCAGTTCGCCCGGGACGGTGAATAATTCACCCCTCCACTTT. Translated: CASSSPGTVNNSPLHF. This chain joins TRBV28 and TRBJ1-6; tentatively, D is TRBD1 (5 bases). V was clipped by 4 bases and J by 5 bases, with 15 bases between them. The CDR3 is 16 amino acids. CDR1 and CDR2 from the germline V gene are MDHEN and SYDVKM. Complete variable domain (other parts from reference TRBV28 and TRBJ1-6): DVKVTQSSRYLVKRTGEKVFLECVQDMDHENMFWYRQDPGLGLRLIYFSYDVKMKEKGDIPEGYSVSREKKERFSLILESASTNQTSMYLCASSSPGTVNNSPLHFGNGTRLTVT.

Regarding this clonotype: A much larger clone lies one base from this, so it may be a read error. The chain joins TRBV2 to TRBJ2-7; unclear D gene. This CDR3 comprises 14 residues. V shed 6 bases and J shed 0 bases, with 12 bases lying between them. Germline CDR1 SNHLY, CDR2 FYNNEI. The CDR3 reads CASSAALSSYEQYF. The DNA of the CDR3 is TGTGCCAGCAGCGCGGCGTTGAGCTCCTACGAGCAGTACTTC.

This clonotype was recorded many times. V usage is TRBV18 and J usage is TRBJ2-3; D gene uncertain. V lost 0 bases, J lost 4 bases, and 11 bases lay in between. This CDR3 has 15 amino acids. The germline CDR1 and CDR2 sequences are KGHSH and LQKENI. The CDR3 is CASSPPSGLADTQYF. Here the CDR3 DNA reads TGTGCCAGCTCACCACCATCCGGGTTGGCAGATACGCAGTATTTT.

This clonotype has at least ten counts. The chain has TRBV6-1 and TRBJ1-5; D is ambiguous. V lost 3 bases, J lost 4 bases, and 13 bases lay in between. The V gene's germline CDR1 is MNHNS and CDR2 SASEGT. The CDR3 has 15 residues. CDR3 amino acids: CASSESFGSNQPQHF. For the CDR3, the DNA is TGTGCCAGCAGTGAGAGTTTTGGCAGTAATCAGCCCCAGCATTTT.

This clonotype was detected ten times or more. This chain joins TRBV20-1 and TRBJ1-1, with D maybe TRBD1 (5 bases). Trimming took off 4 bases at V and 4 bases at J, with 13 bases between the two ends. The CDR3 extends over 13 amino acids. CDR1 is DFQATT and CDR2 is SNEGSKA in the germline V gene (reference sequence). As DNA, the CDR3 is TGCAGTGCTACGGTTTCGGGGGGCACTGAAGCTTTCTTT. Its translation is CSATVSGGTEAFF.

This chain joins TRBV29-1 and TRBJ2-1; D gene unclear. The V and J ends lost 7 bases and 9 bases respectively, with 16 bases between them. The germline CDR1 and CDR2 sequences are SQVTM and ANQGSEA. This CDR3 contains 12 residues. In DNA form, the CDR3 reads TGCAGCGCCTCTCCCGGCGGTTTTGAGCAGTTCTTC. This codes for CSASPGGFEQFF.

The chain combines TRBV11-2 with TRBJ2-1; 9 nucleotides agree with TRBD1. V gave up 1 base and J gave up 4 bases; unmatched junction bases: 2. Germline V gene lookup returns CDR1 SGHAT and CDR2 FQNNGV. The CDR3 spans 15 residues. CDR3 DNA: TGTGCCAGCAGCTTAGCGACAGGGGGTTACAATGAGCAGTTCTTC. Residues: CASSLATGGYNEQFF.

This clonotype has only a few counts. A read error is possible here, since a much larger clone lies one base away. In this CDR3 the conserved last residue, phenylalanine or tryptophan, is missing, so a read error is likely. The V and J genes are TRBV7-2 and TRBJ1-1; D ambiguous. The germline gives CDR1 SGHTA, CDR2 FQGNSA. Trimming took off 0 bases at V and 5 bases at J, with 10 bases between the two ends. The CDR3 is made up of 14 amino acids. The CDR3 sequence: CASSLATALTEAFL. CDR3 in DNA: TGTGCCAGCAGCTTAGCAACCGCTCTAACTGAAGCTTTCCTT.

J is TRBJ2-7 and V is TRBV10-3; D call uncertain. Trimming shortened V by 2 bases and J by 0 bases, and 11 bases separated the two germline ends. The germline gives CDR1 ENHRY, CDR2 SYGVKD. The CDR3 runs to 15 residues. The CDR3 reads CAISERQKSSYEQYF. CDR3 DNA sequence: TGTGCCATCAGTGAGAGGCAGAAATCCTCCTACGAGCAGTACTTC.

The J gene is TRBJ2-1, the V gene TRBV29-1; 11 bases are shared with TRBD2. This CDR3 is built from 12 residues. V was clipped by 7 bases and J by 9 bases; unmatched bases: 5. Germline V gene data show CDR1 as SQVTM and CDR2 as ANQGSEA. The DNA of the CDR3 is TGCAGCGCCTTAGCGGGAGGGGGTGAGCAGTTCTTC. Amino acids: CSALAGGGEQFF.